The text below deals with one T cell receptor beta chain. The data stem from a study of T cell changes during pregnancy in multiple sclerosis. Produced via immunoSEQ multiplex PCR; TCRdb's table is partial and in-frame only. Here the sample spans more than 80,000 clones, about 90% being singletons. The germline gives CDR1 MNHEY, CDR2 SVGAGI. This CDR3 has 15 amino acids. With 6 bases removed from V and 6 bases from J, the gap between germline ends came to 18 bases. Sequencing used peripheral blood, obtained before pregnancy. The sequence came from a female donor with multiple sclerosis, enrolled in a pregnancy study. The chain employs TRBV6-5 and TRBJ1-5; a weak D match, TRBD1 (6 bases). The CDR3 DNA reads TGTGCCAGCAGCCCGAGGGGGGGCTCAGGTCAGCCCCAGCATTTT. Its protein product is CASSPRGGSGQPQHF.